The clone carrying this T cell receptor beta chain was found a few times. The antigen is undetermined. This entry is derived from a study of long-term antiretroviral therapy in people with HIV. Study-wide findings and caveats: Diversity rose after ART but stayed below transplant donor controls.

immunoSEQ v3.0 was run at survey level. The data were produced by immunoSEQ multiplex PCR, yet TCRdb's version contains in-frame clones alone and is incomplete. The table lists thousands of clones, 73% of them singletons. V lost 4 bases and J lost 2, with 2 bases in between. The V gene's germline CDR1 is SNHLY and CDR2 FYNNEI. The CDR3 has 11 amino acids. The origin of this receptor is a man aged 40-49 years with HIV. The chain recombines TRBV2 with TRBJ1-2; D is unclear. Here the sequenced sample was unsorted PBMCs, taken 0.2 years after starting antiretroviral therapy. The CDR3 sequence is CASSGNYGYTF. CDR3 DNA sequence: TGTGCCAGCAGTGGAAACTATGGCTACACCTTC. The entire variable domain, with the rest obtained from reference TRBV2 and TRBJ1-2, is as follows: EPEVTQTPSHQVTQMGQEVILRCVPISNHLYFYWYRQILGQKVEFLVSFYNNEISEKSEIFDDQFSVERPDGSNFTLKIRSTKLEDSAMYFCASSGNYGYTFGSGTRLTVV.